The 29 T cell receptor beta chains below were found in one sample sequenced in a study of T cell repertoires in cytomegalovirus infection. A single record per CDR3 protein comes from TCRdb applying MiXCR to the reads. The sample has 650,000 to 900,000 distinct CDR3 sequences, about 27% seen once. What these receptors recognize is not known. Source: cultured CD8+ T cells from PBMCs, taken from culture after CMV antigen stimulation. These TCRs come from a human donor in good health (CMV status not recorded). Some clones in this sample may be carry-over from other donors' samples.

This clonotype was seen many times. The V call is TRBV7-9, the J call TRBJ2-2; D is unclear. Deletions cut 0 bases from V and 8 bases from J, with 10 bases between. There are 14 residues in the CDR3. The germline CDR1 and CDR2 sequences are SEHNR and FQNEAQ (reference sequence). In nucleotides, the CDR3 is TGTGCCAGCAGCTTAGCGCAAATGGGAGGGGAGCTGTTTTTT. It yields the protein CASSLAQMGGELFF.

Written as DNA, the CDR3 is TGTGCCAGCAGCCGAAGGCCAGCCAGGGGCGGGGAGCTGTTTTTT. Protein product: CASSRRPARGGELFF. The rearrangement links TRBV27 to TRBJ2-2, with a weak D call TRBD1 (6 bases). Trimming shortened V by 6 bases and J by 7 bases, and 18 bases separated the two germline ends. This CDR3 region has 15 residues. CDR1 MNHEY and CDR2 SMNVEV come from the germline V gene (reference sequence).

The CDR3 DNA follows: TGTGCCACCAGTGATTTGGTGGCTGGGGAGACCCAGTACTTC. This translates into CATSDLVAGETQYF. The V and J genes are TRBV24-1 and TRBJ2-5; D is unresolved. The CDR3 runs to 14 residues. The V gene lost 0 bases and the J gene lost 5 bases, with 9 bases spanning the gap. Germline V lookup: CDR1 KGHDR, CDR2 SFDVKD.

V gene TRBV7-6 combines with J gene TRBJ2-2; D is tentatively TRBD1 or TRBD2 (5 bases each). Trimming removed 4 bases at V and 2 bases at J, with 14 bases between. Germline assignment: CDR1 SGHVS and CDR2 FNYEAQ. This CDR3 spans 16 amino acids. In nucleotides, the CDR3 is TGTGCCAGCAGCTCGGATGGGGGAGAAAACACCGGGGAGCTGTTTTTT. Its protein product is CASSSDGGENTGELFF. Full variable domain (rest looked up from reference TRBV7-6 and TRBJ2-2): GAGVSQSPRYKVTKRGQDVALRCDPISGHVSLYWYRQALGQGPEFLTYFNYEAQQDKSGLPNDRFSAERPEGSISTLTIQRTEQRDSAMYRCASSSDGGENTGELFFGEGSRLTVL.

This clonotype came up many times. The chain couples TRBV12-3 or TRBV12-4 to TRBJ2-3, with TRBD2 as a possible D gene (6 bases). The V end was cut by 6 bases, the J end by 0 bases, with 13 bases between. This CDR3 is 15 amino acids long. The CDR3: CASSQTSPSTDTQYF. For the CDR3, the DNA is TGTGCCAGCAGCCAGACTAGTCCTAGCACAGATACGCAGTATTTT.

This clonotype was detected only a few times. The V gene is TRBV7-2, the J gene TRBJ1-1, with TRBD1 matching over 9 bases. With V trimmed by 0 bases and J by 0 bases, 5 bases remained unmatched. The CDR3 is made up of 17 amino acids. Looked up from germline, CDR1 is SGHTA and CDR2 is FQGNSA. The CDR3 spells CASSLAPGQGMNTEAFF. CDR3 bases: TGTGCCAGCAGCTTAGCGCCTGGACAGGGGATGAACACTGAAGCTTTCTTT.

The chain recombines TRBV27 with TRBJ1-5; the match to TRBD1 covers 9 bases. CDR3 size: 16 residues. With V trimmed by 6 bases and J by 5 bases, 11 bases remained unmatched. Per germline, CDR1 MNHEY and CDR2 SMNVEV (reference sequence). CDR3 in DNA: TGTGCCAGCAGGGGGGCTAGGGACAGGGTCTATCAGCCCCAGCATTTT. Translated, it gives CASRGARDRVYQPQHF.

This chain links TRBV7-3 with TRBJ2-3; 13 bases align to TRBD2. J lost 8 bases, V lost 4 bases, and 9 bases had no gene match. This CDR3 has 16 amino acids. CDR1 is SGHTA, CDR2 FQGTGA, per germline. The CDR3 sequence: CASSSGLAGADGTQYF. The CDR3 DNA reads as TGTGCCAGCAGCTCCGGACTAGCGGGGGCCGACGGTACGCAGTATTTT.

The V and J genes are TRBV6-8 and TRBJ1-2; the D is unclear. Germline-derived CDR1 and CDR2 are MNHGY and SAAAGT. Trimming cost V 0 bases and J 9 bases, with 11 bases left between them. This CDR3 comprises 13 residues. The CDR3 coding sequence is TGTGCCAGCAGTTACTCCCAGCTGGATAGCTACACCTTC. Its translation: CASSYSQLDSYTF.

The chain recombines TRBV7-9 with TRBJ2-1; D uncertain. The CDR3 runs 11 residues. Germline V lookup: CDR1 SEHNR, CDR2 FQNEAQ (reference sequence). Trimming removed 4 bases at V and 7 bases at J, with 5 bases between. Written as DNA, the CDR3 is TGTGCCAGCAGCTCCCAGAATGAGCAGTTCTTC. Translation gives CASSSQNEQFF.

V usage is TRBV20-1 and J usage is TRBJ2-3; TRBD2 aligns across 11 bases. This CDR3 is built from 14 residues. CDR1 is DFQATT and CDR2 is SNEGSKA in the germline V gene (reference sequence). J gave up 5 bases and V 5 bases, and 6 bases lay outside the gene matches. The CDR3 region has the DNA TGCAGTGCTGCCCCGGGACTAGCGGAAGATACGCAGTATTTT. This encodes CSAAPGLAEDTQYF.

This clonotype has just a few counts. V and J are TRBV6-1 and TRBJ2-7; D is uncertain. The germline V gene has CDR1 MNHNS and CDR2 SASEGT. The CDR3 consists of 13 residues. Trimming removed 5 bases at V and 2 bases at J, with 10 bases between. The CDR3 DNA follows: TGTGCCAGCAGTCAAGGAATCGCCTACGAGCAGTACTTC. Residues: CASSQGIAYEQYF.

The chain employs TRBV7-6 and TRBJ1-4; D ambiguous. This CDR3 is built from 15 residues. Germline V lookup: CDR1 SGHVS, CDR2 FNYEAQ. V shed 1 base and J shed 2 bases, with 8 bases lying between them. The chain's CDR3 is CASSLDPGTNEKLFF. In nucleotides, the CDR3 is TGTGCCAGCAGCTTAGATCCGGGCACTAATGAAAAACTGTTTTTT.

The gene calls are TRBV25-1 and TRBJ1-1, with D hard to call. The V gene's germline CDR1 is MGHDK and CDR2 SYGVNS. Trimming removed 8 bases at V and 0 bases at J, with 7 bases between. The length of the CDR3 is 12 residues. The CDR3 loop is CASAKVNTEAFF. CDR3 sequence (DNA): TGTGCCAGCGCTAAGGTGAACACTGAAGCTTTCTTT.

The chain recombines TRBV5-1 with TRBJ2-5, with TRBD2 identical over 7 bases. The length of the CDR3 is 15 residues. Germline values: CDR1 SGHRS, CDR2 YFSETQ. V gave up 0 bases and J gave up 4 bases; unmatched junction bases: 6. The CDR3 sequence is CASSLAGSGAETQYF. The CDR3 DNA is TGCGCCAGCAGCTTGGCCGGGAGCGGGGCAGAGACCCAGTACTTC.

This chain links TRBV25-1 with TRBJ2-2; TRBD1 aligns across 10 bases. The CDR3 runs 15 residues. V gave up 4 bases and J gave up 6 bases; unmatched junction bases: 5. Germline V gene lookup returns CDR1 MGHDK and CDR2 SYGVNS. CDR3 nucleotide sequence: TGTGCCAGCAGTGCGACAGGGGGCCGCGCCGGGGAGCTGTTTTTT. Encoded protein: CASSATGGRAGELFF.

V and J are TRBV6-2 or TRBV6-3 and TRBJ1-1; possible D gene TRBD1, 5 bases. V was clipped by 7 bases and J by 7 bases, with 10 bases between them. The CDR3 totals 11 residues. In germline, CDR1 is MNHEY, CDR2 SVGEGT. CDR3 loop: CASNKGVEAFF. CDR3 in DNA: TGTGCCAGCAATAAAGGGGTTGAAGCTTTCTTT.

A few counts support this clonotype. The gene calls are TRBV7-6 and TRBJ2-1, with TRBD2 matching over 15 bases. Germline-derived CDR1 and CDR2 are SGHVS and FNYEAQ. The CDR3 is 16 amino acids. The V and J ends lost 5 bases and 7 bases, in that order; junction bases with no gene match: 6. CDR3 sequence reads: CASSHRTSGGVNEQFF. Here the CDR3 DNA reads TGTGCCAGCAGCCACAGGACTAGCGGGGGGGTTAATGAGCAGTTCTTC.

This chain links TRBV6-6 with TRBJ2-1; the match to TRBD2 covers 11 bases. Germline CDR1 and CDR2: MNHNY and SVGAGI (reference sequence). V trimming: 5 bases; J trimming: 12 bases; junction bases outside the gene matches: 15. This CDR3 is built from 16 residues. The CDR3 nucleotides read TGTGCCAGCAGTGGCGAACTAGCGGGGGCCCCCGACGGGCAGTTCTTC. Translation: CASSGELAGAPDGQFF.

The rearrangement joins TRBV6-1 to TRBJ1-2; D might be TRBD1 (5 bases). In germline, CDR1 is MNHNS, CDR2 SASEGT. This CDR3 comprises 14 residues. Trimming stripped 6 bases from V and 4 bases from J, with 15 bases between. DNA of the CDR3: TGTGCCAGCAGCCGCAAGGGGCCTCGCTATGGCTACACCTTC. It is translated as CASSRKGPRYGYTF.

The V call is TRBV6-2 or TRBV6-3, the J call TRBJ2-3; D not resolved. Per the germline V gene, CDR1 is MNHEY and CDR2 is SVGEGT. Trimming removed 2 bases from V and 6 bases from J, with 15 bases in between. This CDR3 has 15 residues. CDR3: CASSYAGAVADTQYF. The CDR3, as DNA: TGTGCCAGCAGTTACGCCGGTGCGGTCGCTGATACGCAGTATTTT.

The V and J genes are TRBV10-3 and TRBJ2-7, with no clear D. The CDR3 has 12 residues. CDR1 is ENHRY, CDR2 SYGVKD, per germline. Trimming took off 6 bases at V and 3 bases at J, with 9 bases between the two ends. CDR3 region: CAIRGEFYEQYF. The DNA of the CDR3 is TGTGCCATCAGAGGAGAGTTCTACGAGCAGTACTTC.

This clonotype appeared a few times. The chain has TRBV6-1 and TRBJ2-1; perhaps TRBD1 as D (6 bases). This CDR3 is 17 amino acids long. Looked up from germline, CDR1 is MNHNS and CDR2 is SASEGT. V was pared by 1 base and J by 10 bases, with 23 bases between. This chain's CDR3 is CASSEVGGYLLLGEQFF. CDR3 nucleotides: TGTGCCAGCAGTGAAGTAGGGGGATATCTTCTCCTGGGGGAGCAGTTCTTC.

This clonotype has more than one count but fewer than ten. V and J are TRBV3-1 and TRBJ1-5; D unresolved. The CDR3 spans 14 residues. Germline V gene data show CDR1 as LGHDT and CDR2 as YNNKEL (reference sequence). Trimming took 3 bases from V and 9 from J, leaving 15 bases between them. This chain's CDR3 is CASSQGLPERPQHF. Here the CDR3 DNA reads TGTGCCAGCAGCCAGGGTTTGCCCGAGAGGCCCCAGCATTTT.

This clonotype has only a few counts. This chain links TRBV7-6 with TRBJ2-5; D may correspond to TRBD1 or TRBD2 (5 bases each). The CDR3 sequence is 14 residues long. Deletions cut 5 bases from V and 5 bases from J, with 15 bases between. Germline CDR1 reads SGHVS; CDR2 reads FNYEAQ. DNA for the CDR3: TGTGCCAGCAGCACGGGGCCCTATTGGGAGACCCAGTACTTC. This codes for CASSTGPYWETQYF.

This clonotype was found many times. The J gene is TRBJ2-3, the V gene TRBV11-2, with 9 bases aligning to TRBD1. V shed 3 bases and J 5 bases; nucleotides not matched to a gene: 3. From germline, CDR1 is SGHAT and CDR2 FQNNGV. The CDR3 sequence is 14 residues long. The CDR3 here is CASSLRTGVDTQYF. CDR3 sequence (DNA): TGTGCCAGCAGCTTGAGGACAGGGGTAGATACGCAGTATTTT. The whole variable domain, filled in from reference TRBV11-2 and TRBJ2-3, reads EAGVAQSPRYKIIEKRQSVAFWCNPISGHATLYWYQQILGQGPKLLIQFQNNGVVDDSQLPKDRFSAERLKGVDSTLKIQPAKLEDSAVYLCASSLRTGVDTQYFGPGTRLTVL.

The CDR3 region is CASSQLFVPGQGNSPLHF. CDR3 sequence (DNA): TGCGCCAGCAGCCAGCTATTCGTACCGGGACAAGGGAATTCACCCCTCCACTTT. The V gene is TRBV4-1, the J gene TRBJ1-6, with D possibly TRBD1 on 6 matching bases. In germline, CDR1 is MGHRA, CDR2 YSYEKL. The CDR3 spans 18 residues. Trimming stripped 3 bases from V and 7 bases from J, with 22 bases between.

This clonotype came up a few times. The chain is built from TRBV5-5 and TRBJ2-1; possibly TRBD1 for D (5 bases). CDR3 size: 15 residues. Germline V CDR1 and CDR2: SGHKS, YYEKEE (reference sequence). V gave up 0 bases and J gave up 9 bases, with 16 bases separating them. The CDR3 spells CASSLEIPWTSEQFF. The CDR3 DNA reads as TGTGCCAGCAGCTTGGAAATCCCTTGGACATCTGAGCAGTTCTTC.

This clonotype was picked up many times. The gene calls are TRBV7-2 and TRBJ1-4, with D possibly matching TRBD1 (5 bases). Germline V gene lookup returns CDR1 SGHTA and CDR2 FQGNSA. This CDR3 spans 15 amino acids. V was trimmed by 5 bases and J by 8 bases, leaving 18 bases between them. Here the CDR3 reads CASSLGRQTWEKLFF. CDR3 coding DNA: TGTGCCAGCAGCCTCGGGCGACAGACGTGGGAAAAACTGTTTTTT.